The T cell receptor (beta chain) described here comes from a study of T cells in narcolepsy. Study in general: Donors had narcolepsy type 1 or type 2, or were healthy controls.

As regards this clone: The target antigen is unknown. The identical CDR3 is also encoded by other nucleotide sequences in the sample.

CDR3 length: 15 residues. Germline lookup yields CDR1 SGHNT and CDR2 YENEEA. The ends lost 2 bases at V and 7 bases at J; junction bases unmatched: 8. TCRdb keeps only in-frame clones here, not all; method: immunoSEQ multiplex PCR. The top ten clones hold around 1.1% of a sample with approximately 25,000 clones, around 86% of them seen once. Study results and limitations: Autoreactive clonotypes reportedly recurred in blood of same and different patients, not controls.

The source is a human donor with narcolepsy. V is TRBV11-3 and J is TRBJ2-1, with TRBD2 matching 7 bases. Material: CD45RA- memory CD4+ T cells from PBMCs. CDR3 region: CASSLSSGGLNEQFF. The CDR3 coding sequence is TGTGCCAGCAGCTTAAGTTCGGGGGGTCTTAATGAGCAGTTCTTC. The full variable domain, rest sourced from reference TRBV11-3 and TRBJ2-1, is EAGVVQSPRYKIIEKKQPVAFWCNPISGHNTLYWYLQNLGQGPELLIRYENEEAVDDSQLPKDRFSAERLKGVDSTLKIQPAELGDSAVYLCASSLSSGGLNEQFFGPGTRLTVL.